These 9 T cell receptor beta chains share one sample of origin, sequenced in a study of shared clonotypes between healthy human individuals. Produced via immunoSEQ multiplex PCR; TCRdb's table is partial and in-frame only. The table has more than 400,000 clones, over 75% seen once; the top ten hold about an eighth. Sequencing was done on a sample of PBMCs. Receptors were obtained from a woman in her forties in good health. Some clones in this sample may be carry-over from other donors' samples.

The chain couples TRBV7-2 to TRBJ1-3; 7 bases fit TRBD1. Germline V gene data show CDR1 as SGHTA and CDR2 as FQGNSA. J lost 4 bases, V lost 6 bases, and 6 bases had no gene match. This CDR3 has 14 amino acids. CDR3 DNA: TGTGCCAGCAGTTCACCGGGACAGGGAAACACCATATATTTT. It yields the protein CASSSPGQGNTIYF.

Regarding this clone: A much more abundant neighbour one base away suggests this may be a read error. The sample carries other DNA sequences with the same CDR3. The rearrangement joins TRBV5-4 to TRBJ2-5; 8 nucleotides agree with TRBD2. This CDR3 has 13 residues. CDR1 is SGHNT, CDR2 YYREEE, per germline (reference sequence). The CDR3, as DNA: TGTGCAAGCAGCGGGGGAATAGTCGAGACCCAGTACTTC. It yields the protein CASSGGIVETQYF.

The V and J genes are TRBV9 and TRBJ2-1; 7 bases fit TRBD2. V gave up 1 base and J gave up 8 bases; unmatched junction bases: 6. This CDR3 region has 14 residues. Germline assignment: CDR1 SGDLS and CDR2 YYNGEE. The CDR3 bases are TGTGCCAGCAGCGTAATTGCGGGAGTACATGAGCAGTTCTTC. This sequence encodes CASSVIAGVHEQFF.

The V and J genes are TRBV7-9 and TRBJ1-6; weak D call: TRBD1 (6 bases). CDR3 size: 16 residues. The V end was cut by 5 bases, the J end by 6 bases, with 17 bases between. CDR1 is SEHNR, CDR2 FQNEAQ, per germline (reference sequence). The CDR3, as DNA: TGTGCCAGCAGCCCATTCCAGACAGGAGGTAATTCACCCCTCCACTTT. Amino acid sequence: CASSPFQTGGNSPLHF.

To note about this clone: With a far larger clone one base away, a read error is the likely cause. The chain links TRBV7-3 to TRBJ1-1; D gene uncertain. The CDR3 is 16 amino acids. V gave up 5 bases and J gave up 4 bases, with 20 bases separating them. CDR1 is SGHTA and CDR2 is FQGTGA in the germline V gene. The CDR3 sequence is CASSPSPAAASTEAFF. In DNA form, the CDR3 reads TGTGCCAGCAGCCCATCTCCGGCTGCAGCGAGCACTGAAGCTTTCTTT.

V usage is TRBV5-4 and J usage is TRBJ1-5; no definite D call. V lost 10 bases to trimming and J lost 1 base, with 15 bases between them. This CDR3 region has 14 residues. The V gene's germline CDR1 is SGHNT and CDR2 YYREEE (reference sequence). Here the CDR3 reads CAPDEGLSNQPQHF. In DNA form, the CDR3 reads TGTGCCCCAGATGAGGGCTTGAGCAATCAGCCCCAGCATTTT.

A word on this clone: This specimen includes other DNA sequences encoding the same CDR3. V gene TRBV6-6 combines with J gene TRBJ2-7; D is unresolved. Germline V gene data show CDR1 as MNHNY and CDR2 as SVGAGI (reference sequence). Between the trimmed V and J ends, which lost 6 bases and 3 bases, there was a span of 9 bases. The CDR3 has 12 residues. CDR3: CASSPGRYEQYF. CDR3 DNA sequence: TGTGCCAGCAGCCCCGGGCGCTACGAGCAGTACTTC.

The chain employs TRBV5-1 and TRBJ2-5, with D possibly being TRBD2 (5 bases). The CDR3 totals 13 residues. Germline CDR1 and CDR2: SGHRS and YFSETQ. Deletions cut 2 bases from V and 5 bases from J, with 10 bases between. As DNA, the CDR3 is TGCGCCAGCAGCTTTGAGGGAGAGGAGACCCAGTACTTC. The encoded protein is CASSFEGEETQYF.

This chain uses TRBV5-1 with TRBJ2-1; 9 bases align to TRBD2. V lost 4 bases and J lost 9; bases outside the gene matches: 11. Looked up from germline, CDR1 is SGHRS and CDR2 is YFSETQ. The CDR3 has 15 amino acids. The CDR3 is CASSLGRGRAAEQFF. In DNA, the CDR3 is TGCGCCAGCAGCCTGGGGCGCGGGAGGGCCGCTGAGCAGTTCTTC. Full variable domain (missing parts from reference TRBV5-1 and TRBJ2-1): KAGVTQTPRYLIKTRGQQVTLSCSPISGHRSVSWYQQTPGQGLQFLFEYFSETQRNKGNFPGRFSGRQFSNSRSEMNVSTLELGDSALYLCASSLGRGRAAEQFFGPGTRLTVL.